This entry concerns a single T cell receptor beta chain. This sample stems from a study of blood T cell repertoires in COVID-19. Among Cohort 3 donors, those recovered had two negative PCRs, clearance, or symptom resolution. In the source study's methods: Nucleated cell counts were estimated from reference gene primer amplification. The data were produced by immunoSEQ multiplex PCR, yet TCRdb's version contains in-frame clones alone and is incomplete. The V and J calls and clone size are taken from that table; D and trimming were inferred from the DNA. This sample has around 150,000 clones, with roughly 88% found just once. The CDR3 length is 15 residues. J lost 3 bases, V lost 2 bases, and 6 bases had no gene match. Germline V gene lookup returns CDR1 SGHTA and CDR2 FQGNSA.

The source is a woman aged 55-75 years who had recovered from COVID-19. Sequencing was carried out using PBMCs or T cells enriched from blood (not recorded which). This chain joins TRBV7-2 and TRBJ1-1; TRBD1 agrees at 7 bases. CDR3 nucleotide sequence: TGTGCCAGCAGCTTATCACCGGGACAGCACACTGAAGCTTTCTTT. This codes for CASSLSPGQHTEAFF.